This is a list of T cell receptor beta chains from one sample in a study of blood T cell repertoires in COVID-19. Assay: immunoSEQ multiplex PCR; the TCRdb copy retains only in-frame clones and omits some. Of 85,000 to 120,000 clones detected, around 90% appear once; the ten largest clones hold approximately 5.4%. The material sequenced was peripheral blood. The receptors originated from a woman in her fifties or sixties with COVID-19, enrolled during active disease. Each CDR3 is given with its conserved first and last residue. Fields, in order: J gene, V gene, CDR3 length, clone size, D gene, CDR3 protein, CDR3 DNA. The D gene is left open where the match is weak. Some rows mark clone size as missing; the rest say once, few, many or name a class of expanded clone.

>TRBJ2-5|TRBV2|16|.|TRBD2
CASSPLAGANQETQYF
TGTGCCAGCAGCCCGCTAGCGGGGGCCAACCAAGAGACCCAGTACTTC
>TRBJ2-7|TRBV6-5|14|once|.
CASSYSRQGYEQYF
TGTGCCAGCAGTTACTCGAGGCAGGGCTACGAGCAGTACTTC
>TRBJ2-7|TRBV30|14|.|TRBD1
CAWSPTDRVGEQYF
TGTGCCTGGAGTCCGACGGACAGGGTGGGCGAGCAGTACTTC
>TRBJ2-5|TRBV7-2|13|once|.
CAGSGGRQETQYF
TGTGCCGGCTCCGGGGGGCGCCAAGAGACCCAGTACTTC
>TRBJ2-3|TRBV11-2|17|.|TRBD2
CASSLISGRGATDTQYF
TGTGCCAGCAGCTTAATCTCAGGGCGGGGGGCCACAGATACGCAGTATTTT
>TRBJ2-5|TRBV7-7|15|.|TRBD2
CASSLRLAGGETQYF
TGTGCTAGCAGCTTAAGACTAGCGGGGGGAGAGACCCAGTACTTC
>TRBJ2-3|TRBV5-1|17|.|.
CASSFTGGGPSTDTQYF
TGCGCCAGCAGCTTCACGGGCGGGGGCCCTAGCACAGATACGCAGTATTTT
>TRBJ1-2|TRBV28|15|few|.
CASSLHQTVNYGYTF
TGTGCCAGCAGTTTACACCAGACAGTTAACTATGGCTACACCTTC
>TRBJ2-1|TRBV10-1|15|.|TRBD1
CASSESARGINEQFF
TGCGCCAGCAGTGAGTCGGCCAGGGGGATCAATGAGCAGTTCTTC
>TRBJ2-7|TRBV28|17|.|.
CASSFGTSGELTYEQYF
TGTGCCAGCAGTTTTGGAACTTCCGGGGAATTAACCTACGAGCAGTACTTC
>TRBJ1-2|TRBV13|12|.|.
CASSRSGDGYTF
TGTGCCAGCAGCCGTTCAGGGGACGGCTACACCTTC
>TRBJ2-1|TRBV11-2|19|few|TRBD2
CASSLGSSGGYISYNEQFF
TGTGCCAGCAGCTTAGGGTCTAGCGGGGGGTATATCTCCTACAATGAGCAGTTCTTC
>TRBJ2-1|TRBV10-3|14|once|TRBD1
CAISEPQGYNEQFF
TGTGCCATCAGTGAGCCACAGGGGTACAATGAGCAGTTCTTC
>TRBJ2-2|TRBV9|18|.|TRBD2
CASSARLGGGLNTGELFF
TGTGCCAGCAGCGCCCGACTGGGCGGGGGGCTGAACACCGGGGAGCTGTTTTTT
>TRBJ1-1|TRBV11-1|14|.|.
CASSLGQVRTEAFF
TGTGCCAGCAGCTTAGGTCAGGTTCGGACTGAAGCTTTCTTT
>TRBJ2-3|TRBV5-1|16|.|TRBD2
CASSQAGATGTDTQYF
TGCGCCAGCAGCCAAGCGGGGGCGACGGGCACAGATACGCAGTATTTT
>TRBJ2-1|TRBV29-1|14|.|.
CSVKSGPSYNEQFF
TGCAGCGTCAAGAGCGGGCCGTCCTACAATGAGCAGTTCTTC
>TRBJ2-7|TRBV19|14|.|.
CASSIEWSSYEQYF
TGTGCCAGTAGTATAGAGTGGAGCTCCTACGAGCAGTACTTC
>TRBJ2-5|TRBV9|14|.|.
CASSVAGTQETQYF
TGTGCCAGCAGCGTAGCCGGGACTCAAGAGACCCAGTACTTC
>TRBJ2-3|TRBV5-4|15|.|TRBD2
CASTSRGGSTDTQYF
TGTGCCAGCACGAGCCGCGGGGGAAGCACAGATACGCAGTATTTT
>TRBJ1-1|TRBV4-3|16|.|TRBD1
CASSQGRTGRGTEAFF
TGCGCCAGCAGCCAAGGTCGGACAGGGAGGGGTACTGAAGCTTTCTTT
>TRBJ1-1|TRBV11-3|15|.|.
CASSLDLGRDTEAFF
TGTGCCAGCAGCTTAGATCTCGGGAGGGACACTGAAGCTTTCTTT
>TRBJ2-1|TRBV7-2|16|.|TRBD1
CASSLVGTGARNEQFF
TGTGCCAGCAGCTTAGTAGGGACAGGGGCCCGCAATGAGCAGTTCTTC
>TRBJ2-2|TRBV30|13|.|TRBD1
CAWSRQGVGELFF
TGTGCCTGGAGTCGACAGGGAGTAGGGGAGCTGTTTTTT
>TRBJ2-7|TRBV6-2/TRBV6-3|14|once|TRBD1
CASSRTTGSNEQYF
TGTGCCAGCAGCAGAACGACAGGGTCGAACGAGCAGTACTTC
>TRBJ2-7|TRBV2|14|.|.
CASSEAGQLYEQYF
TGTGCCAGCAGTGAAGCGGGGCAACTCTACGAGCAGTACTTC
>TRBJ2-1|TRBV30|13|.|TRBD1
CAWSGQGAGEQFF
TGTGCCTGGAGTGGACAGGGGGCCGGTGAGCAGTTCTTC
>TRBJ2-1|TRBV18|17|.|TRBD2
CASSPPLSGGGNNEQFF
TGTGCCAGCTCACCGCCTCTTAGCGGGGGAGGGAACAATGAGCAGTTCTTC